This TCR beta chain was sequenced in a study of beta chain features in type 1 diabetes. This clone occurred a few times. Since all of the isolated RNA was reverse transcribed, expressed TCRB transcripts were what got sequenced. The table came from immunoSEQ multiplex PCR; TCRdb's copy has only in-frame clones and leaves some out. Here the sample spans fewer than 150,000 clones, 6.9% being singletons. This CDR3 is 14 amino acids long. Germline values: CDR1 SEHNR, CDR2 FQNEAQ (reference sequence). The trim removed 3 bases at V and 3 bases at J, leaving 0 bases unmatched. The material sequenced was central memory CD4+ T cells from blood. The receptor was isolated from a woman younger than 45 in good health. This chain uses TRBV7-9 with TRBJ2-3; TRBD2 matches 10 bases. The CDR3 region is CASSFSGRTDTQYF. CDR3 sequence (DNA): TGTGCCAGCAGCTTTAGCGGGAGGACAGATACGCAGTATTTT.